This TCR beta chain was found in a study of T cell changes during pregnancy in multiple sclerosis. CDR1 and CDR2 (germline): MGHRA, YSYEKL. The CDR3 has 15 amino acids. Unmatched junction bases numbered 3, after V lost 1 base and J lost 4 bases. Generated by immunoSEQ multiplex PCR, the TCRdb table keeps only in-frame clones and is missing some. The table has about 67,000 clones, about nine tenths seen once. The sequence came from a female donor with multiple sclerosis, enrolled in a pregnancy study. This chain links TRBV4-1 with TRBJ1-4, with 7 bases identical to TRBD1. Sample: peripheral blood, taken in the second trimester of pregnancy. CDR3 sequence (DNA): TGCGCCAGCAGCCAAGGGGACAGAGGTAATGAAAAACTGTTTTTT. It yields the protein CASSQGDRGNEKLFF.